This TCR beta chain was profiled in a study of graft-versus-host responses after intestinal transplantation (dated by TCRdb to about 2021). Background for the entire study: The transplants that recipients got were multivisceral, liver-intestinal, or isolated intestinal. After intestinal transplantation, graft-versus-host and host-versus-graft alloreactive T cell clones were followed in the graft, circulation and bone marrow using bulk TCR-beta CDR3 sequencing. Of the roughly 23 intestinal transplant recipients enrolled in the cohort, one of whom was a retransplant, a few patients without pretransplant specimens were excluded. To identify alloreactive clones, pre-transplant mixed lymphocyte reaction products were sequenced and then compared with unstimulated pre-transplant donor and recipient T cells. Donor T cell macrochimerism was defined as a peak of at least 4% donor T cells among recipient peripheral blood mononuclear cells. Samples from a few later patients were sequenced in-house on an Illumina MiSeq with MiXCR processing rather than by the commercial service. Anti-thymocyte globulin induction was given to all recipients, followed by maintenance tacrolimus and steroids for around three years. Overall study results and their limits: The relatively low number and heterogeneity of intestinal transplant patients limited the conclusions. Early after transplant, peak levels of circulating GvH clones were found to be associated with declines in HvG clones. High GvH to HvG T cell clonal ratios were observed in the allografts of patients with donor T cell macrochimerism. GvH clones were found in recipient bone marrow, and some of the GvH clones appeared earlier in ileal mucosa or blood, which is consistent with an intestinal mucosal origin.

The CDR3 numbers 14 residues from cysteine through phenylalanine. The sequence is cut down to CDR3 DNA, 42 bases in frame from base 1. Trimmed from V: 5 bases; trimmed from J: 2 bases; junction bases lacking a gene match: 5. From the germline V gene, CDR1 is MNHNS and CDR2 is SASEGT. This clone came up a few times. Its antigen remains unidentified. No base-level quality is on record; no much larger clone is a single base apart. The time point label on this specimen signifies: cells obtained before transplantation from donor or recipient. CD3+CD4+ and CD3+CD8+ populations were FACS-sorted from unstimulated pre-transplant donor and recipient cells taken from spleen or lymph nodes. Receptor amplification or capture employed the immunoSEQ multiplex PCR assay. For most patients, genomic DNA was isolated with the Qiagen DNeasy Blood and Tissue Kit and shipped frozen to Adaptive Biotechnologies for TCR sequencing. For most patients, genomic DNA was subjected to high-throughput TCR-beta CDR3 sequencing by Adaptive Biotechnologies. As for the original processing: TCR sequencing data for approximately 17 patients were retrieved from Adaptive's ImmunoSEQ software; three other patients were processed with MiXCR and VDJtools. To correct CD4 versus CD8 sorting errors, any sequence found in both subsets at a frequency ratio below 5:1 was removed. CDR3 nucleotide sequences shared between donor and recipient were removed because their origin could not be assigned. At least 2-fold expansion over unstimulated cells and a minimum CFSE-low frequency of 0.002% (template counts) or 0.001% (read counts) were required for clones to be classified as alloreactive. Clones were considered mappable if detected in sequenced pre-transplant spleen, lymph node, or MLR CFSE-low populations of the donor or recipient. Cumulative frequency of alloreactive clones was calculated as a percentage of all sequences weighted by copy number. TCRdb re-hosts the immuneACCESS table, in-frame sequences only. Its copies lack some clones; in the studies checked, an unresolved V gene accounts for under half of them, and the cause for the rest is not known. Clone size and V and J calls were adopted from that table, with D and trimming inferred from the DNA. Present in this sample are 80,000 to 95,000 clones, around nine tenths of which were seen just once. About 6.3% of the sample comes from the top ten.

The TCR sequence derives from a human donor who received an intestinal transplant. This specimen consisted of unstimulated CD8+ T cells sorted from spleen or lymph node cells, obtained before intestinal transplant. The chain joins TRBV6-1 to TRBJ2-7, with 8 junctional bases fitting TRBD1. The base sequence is TGTGCCAGCAGTCAGGACAGGGCGGCCTACGAGCAGTACTTC. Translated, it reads CASSQDRAAYEQYF.